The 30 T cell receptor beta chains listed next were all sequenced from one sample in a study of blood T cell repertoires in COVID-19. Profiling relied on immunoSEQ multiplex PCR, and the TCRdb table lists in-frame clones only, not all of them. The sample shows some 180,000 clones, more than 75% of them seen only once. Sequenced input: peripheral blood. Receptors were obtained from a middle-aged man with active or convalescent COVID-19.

DNA of the CDR3: TGTGCCAGCAGCCCCAGCCGGGACAGCCTTCCCTACGAGCAGTACTTC. This gives the protein CASSPSRDSLPYEQYF. V is TRBV27 and J is TRBJ2-7, with TRBD1 matching over 7 bases. J lost 2 bases, V lost 6 bases, and 13 bases had no gene match. The CDR3 length is 16 residues. From germline, CDR1 is MNHEY and CDR2 SMNVEV (reference sequence).

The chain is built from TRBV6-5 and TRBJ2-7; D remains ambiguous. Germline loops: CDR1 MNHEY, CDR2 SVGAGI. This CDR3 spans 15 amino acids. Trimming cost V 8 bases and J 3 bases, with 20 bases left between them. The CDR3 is CASSVIMRQDYEQYF. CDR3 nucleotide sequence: TGTGCCAGCTCTGTTATTATGCGACAAGACTACGAGCAGTACTTC.

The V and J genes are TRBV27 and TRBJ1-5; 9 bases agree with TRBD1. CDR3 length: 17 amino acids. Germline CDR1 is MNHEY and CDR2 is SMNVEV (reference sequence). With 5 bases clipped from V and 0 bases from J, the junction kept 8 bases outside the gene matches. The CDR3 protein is CASSEWTGDYSNQPQHF. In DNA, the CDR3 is TGTGCCAGCAGTGAATGGACAGGGGATTATAGCAATCAGCCCCAGCATTTT.

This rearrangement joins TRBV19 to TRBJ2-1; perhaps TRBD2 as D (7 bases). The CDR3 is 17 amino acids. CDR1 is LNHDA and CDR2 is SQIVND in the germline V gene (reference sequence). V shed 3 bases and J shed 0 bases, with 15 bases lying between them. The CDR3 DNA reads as TGTGCCAGTAGTATTTCGGGGGGCGGCAGCTCCTACAATGAGCAGTTCTTC. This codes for CASSISGGGSSYNEQFF. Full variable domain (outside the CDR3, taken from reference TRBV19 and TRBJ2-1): DGGITQSPKYLFRKEGQNVTLSCEQNLNHDAMYWYRQDPGQGLRLIYYSQIVNDFQKGDIAEGYSVSREKKESFPLTVTSAQKNPTAFYLCASSISGGGSSYNEQFFGPGTRLTVL.

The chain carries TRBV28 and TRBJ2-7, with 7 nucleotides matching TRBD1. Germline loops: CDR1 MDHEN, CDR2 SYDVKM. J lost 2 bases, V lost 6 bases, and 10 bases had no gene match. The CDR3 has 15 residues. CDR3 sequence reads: CASRPSWDSTYEQYF. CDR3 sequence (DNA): TGTGCCAGCAGGCCGTCCTGGGACAGTACCTACGAGCAGTACTTC.

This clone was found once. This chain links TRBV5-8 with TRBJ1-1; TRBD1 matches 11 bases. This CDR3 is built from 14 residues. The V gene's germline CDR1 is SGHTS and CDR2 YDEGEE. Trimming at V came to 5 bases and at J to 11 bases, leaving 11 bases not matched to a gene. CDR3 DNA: TGTGCCAGCAGACTCCGGACAGGGGGCTTTAGTGCTTTCTTT. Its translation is CASRLRTGGFSAFF.

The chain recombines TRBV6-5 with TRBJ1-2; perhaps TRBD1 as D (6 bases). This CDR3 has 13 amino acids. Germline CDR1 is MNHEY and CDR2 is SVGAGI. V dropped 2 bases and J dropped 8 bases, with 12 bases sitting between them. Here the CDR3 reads CASSYIEGDGYTF. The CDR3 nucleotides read TGTGCCAGCAGTTACATCGAGGGGGACGGCTACACCTTC.

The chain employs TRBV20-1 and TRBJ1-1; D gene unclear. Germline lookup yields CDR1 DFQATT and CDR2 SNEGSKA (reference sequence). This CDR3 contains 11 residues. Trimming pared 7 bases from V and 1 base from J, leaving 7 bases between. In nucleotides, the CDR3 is TGCAGTGTTAGTCAGAACACTGAAGCTTTCTTT. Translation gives CSVSQNTEAFF.

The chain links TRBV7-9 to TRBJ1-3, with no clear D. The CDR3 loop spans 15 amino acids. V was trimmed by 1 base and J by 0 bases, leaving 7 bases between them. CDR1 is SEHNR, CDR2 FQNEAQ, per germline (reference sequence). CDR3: CASSLGPYSGNTIYF. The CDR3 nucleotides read TGTGCCAGCAGCTTAGGGCCGTACTCTGGAAACACCATATATTTT.

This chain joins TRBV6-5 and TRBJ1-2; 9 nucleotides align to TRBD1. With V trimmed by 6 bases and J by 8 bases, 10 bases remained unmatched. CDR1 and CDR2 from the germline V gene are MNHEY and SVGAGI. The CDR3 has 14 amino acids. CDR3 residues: CASRALTGGKGYTF. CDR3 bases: TGTGCCAGCAGAGCACTCACAGGGGGCAAAGGCTACACCTTC.

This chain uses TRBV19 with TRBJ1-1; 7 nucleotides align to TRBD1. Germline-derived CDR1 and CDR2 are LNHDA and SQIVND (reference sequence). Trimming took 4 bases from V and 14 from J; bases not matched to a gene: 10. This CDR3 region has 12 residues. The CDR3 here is CASSTGQASAFF. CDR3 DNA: TGTGCCAGTAGTACCGGACAGGCCTCTGCGTTCTTT. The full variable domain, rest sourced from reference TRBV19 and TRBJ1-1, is DGGITQSPKYLFRKEGQNVTLSCEQNLNHDAMYWYRQDPGQGLRLIYYSQIVNDFQKGDIAEGYSVSREKKESFPLTVTSAQKNPTAFYLCASSTGQASAFFGQGTRLTVV.

This CDR3 reads CASSPAGGEARGISYGYTF. The CDR3 bases are TGTGCCAGCAGCCCCGCGGGGGGGGAGGCCAGGGGGATTTCCTATGGCTACACCTTC. V is TRBV9 and J is TRBJ1-2, with 7 bases aligning to TRBD1. From germline, CDR1 is SGDLS and CDR2 YYNGEE. The CDR3 extends over 19 amino acids. Germline trimming cut 4 bases from V and 4 bases from J; bases unmatched to any gene: 22.

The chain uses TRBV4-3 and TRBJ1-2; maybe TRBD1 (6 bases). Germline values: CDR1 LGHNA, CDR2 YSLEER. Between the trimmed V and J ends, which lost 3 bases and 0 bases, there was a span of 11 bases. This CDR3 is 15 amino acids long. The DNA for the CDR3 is TGCGCCAGCAGCCAGGGGGCCTCGTCTAACTATGGCTACACCTTC. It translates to CASSQGASSNYGYTF.

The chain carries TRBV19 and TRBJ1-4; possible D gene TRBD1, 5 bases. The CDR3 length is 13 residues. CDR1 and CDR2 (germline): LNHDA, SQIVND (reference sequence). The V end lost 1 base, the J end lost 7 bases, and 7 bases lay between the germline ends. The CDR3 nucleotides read TGTGCCAGTAGTATAGGACAGACTGAAAAACTGTTTTTT. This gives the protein CASSIGQTEKLFF.

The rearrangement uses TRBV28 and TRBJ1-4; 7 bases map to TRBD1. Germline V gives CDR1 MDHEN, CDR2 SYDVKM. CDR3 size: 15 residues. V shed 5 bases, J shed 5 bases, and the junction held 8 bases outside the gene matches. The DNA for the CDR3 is TGTGCCAGCAGTCGCCCCCAGGGGGGAAATGAAAAACTGTTTTTT. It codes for CASSRPQGGNEKLFF. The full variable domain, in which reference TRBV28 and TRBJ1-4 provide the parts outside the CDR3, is DVKVTQSSRYLVKRTGEKVFLECVQDMDHENMFWYRQDPGLGLRLIYFSYDVKMKEKGDIPEGYSVSREKKERFSLILESASTNQTSMYLCASSRPQGGNEKLFFGSGTQLSVL.

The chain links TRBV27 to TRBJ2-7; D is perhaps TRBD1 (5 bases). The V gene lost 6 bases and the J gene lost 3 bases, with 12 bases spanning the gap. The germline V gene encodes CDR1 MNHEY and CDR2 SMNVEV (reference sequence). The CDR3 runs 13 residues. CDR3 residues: CASRYRLDYEQYF. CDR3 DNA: TGTGCCAGCAGATACAGGCTAGACTACGAGCAGTACTTC.

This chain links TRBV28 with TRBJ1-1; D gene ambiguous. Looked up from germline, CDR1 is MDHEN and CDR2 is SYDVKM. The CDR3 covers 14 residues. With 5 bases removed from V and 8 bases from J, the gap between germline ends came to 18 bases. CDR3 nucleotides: TGTGCCAGCAGTCTGACAACCCACTCCGGCGAAGCTTTCTTT. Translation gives CASSLTTHSGEAFF.

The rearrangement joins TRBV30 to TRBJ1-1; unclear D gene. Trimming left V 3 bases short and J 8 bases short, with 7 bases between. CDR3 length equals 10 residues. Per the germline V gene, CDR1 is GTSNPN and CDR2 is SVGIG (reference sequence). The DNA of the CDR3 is TGTGCCTGGAGCCGACTCGAAGCTTTCTTT. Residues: CAWSRLEAFF.

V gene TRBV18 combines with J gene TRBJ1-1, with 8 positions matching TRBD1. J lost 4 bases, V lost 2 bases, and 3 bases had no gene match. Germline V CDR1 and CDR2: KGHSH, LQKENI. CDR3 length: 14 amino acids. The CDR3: CASSPSQGATEAFF. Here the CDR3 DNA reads TGTGCCAGCTCACCATCTCAGGGGGCCACTGAAGCTTTCTTT.

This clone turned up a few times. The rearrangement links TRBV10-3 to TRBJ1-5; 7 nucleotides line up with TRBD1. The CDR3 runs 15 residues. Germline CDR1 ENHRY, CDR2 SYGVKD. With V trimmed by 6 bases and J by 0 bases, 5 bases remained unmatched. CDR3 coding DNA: TGTGCCATCAGCCTTACAGGGGATAGCAATCAGCCCCAGCATTTT. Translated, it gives CAISLTGDSNQPQHF.

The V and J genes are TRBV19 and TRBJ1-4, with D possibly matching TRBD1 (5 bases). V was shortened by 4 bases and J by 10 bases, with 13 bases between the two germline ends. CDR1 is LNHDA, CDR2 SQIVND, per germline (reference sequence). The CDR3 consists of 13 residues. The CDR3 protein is CASSKDAGGKLFF. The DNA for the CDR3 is TGTGCCAGTAGTAAGGATGCCGGGGGAAAACTGTTTTTT.

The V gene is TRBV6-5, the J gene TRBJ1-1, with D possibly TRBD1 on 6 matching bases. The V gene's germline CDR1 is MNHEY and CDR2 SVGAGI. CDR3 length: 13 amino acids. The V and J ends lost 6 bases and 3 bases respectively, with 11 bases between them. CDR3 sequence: CASRGTYYTEAFF. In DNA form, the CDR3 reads TGTGCCAGCAGGGGGACATACTACACTGAAGCTTTCTTT.

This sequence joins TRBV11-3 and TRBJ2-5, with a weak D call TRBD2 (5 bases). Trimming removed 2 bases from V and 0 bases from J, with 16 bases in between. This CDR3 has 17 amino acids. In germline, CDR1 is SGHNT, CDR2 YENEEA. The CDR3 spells CASSLILSAQYQETQYF. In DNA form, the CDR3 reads TGTGCCAGCAGCTTAATTCTTAGCGCACAATACCAAGAGACCCAGTACTTC. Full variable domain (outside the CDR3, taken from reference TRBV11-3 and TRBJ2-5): EAGVVQSPRYKIIEKKQPVAFWCNPISGHNTLYWYLQNLGQGPELLIRYENEEAVDDSQLPKDRFSAERLKGVDSTLKIQPAELGDSAVYLCASSLILSAQYQETQYFGPGTRLLVL.

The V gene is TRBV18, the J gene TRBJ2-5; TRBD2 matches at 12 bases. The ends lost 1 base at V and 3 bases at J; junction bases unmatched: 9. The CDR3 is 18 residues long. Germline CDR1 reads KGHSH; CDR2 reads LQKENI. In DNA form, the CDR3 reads TGTGCCAGCTCACCACAAGCACTAGCGGGGGGCCGGGAAGAGACCCAGTACTTC. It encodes CASSPQALAGGREETQYF.

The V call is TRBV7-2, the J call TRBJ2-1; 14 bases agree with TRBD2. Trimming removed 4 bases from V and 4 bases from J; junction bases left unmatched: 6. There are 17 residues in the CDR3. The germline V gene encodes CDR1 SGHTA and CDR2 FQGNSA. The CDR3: CASSSRLAGGSYNEQFF. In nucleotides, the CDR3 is TGTGCCAGCAGCTCCCGACTAGCGGGAGGGAGTTACAATGAGCAGTTCTTC. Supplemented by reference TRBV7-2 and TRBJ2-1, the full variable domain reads GAGVSQSPSNKVTEKGKDVELRCDPISGHTALYWYRQSLGQGLEFLIYFQGNSAPDKSGLPSDRFSAERTGGSVSTLTIQRTQQEDSAVYLCASSSRLAGGSYNEQFFGPGTRLTVL.

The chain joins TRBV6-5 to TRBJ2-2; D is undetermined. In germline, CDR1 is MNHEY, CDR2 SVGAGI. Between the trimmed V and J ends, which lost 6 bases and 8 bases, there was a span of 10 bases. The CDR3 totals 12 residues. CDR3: CASSPPGGELFF. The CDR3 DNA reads TGTGCCAGCAGCCCCCCGGGTGGGGAGCTGTTTTTT.

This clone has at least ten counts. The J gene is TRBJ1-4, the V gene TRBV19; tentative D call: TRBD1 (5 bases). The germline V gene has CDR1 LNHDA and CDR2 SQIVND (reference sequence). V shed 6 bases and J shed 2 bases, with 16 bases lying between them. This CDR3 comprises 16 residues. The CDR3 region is CASSRTGGRTNEKLFF. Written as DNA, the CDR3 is TGTGCCAGTAGCCGCACGGGGGGACGGACTAATGAAAAACTGTTTTTT. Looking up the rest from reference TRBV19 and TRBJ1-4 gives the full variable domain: DGGITQSPKYLFRKEGQNVTLSCEQNLNHDAMYWYRQDPGQGLRLIYYSQIVNDFQKGDIAEGYSVSREKKESFPLTVTSAQKNPTAFYLCASSRTGGRTNEKLFFGSGTQLSVL.

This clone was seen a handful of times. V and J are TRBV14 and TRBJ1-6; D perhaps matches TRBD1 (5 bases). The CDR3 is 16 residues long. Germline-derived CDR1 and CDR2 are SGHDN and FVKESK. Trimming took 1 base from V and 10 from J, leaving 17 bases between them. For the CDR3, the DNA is TGTGCCAGCAGCCAAGTTGTCCCAGGGCAAAACTCACCCCTCCACTTT. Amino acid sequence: CASSQVVPGQNSPLHF.

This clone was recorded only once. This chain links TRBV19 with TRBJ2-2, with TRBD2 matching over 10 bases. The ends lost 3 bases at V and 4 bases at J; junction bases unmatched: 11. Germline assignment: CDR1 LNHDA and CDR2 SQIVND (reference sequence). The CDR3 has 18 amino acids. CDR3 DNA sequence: TGTGCCAGTAGTATCGGGACCCAGAGCGGGAGGGCCACCGGGGAGCTGTTTTTT. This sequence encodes CASSIGTQSGRATGELFF. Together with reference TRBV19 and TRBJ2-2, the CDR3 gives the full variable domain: DGGITQSPKYLFRKEGQNVTLSCEQNLNHDAMYWYRQDPGQGLRLIYYSQIVNDFQKGDIAEGYSVSREKKESFPLTVTSAQKNPTAFYLCASSIGTQSGRATGELFFGEGSRLTVL.

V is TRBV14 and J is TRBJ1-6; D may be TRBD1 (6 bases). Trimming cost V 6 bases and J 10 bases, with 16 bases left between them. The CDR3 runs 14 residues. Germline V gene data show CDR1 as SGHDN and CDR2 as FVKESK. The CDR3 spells CASSEGQGYSPLHF. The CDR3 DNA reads TGTGCCAGCAGTGAGGGGCAGGGGTACTCACCCCTCCACTTT. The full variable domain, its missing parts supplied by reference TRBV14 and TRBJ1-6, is EAGVTQFPSHSVIEKGQTVTLRCDPISGHDNLYWYRRVMGKEIKFLLHFVKESKQDESGMPNNRFLAERTGGTYSTLKVQPAELEDSGVYFCASSEGQGYSPLHFGNGTRLTVT.